These 20 T cell receptor beta chains were sequenced from one sample in a study of PD-1 blockade in classical Hodgkin lymphoma. Sample time point: newly diagnosed, previously untreated cHL patient sample. It was by magnetic negative selection that CD4+ T cells were purified from thawed PBMCs. Here immunoSEQ multiplex PCR was the method, and the copy in TCRdb shows in-frame clones only, minus some. The sample has about 32,000 clones; 88% are singletons. Sequenced sample: CD4+ T cells from blood. These receptors originate from a human donor with classical Hodgkin lymphoma.

The CDR3 spells CASTGGAGDEQFF. The CDR3 bases are TGTGCCAGCACCGGCGGGGCGGGGGATGAGCAGTTCTTC. V is TRBV5-4 and J is TRBJ2-1; TRBD2 aligns across 7 bases. The germline CDR1 and CDR2 sequences are SGHNT and YYREEE (reference sequence). The CDR3 is 13 amino acids. Germline trimming cut 6 bases from V and 8 bases from J; bases unmatched to any gene: 8.

This chain joins TRBV29-1 and TRBJ1-6; 10 positions match TRBD1. Germline CDR1 reads SQVTM; CDR2 reads ANQGSEA. CDR3 length: 17 amino acids. This CDR3 is CNARNTGTGEKLSPLHF. The CDR3 bases are TGCAACGCACGAAATACCGGGACAGGGGAAAAGCTTTCACCCCTCCACTTT.

The rearrangement joins TRBV27 to TRBJ2-2; D not resolved. CDR1 MNHEY and CDR2 SMNVEV come from the germline V gene (reference sequence). Trimming left V 0 bases short and J 3 bases short, with 8 bases between. The CDR3 is 15 residues long. CDR3 amino acids: CASSLSWADTGELFF. The CDR3 region has the DNA TGTGCCAGCAGTTTATCGTGGGCGGACACCGGGGAGCTGTTTTTT.

The CDR3 DNA reads as TGTGCCAGCAGTTTATATCTCAGTACAGAGACCCAGTACTTC. Translating gives CASSLYLSTETQYF. The chain has TRBV28 and TRBJ2-5; no clear D. This CDR3 is built from 14 residues. Germline V gene data show CDR1 as MDHEN and CDR2 as SYDVKM. Trimming shortened V by 1 base and J by 4 bases, and 10 bases separated the two germline ends.

The chain combines TRBV19 with TRBJ2-5, with D uncertain. The CDR3 has 13 amino acids. V lost 1 base and J lost 4, with 7 bases in between. Germline CDR1 is LNHDA and CDR2 is SQIVND (reference sequence). CDR3 protein: CASSIAETETQYF. The CDR3 nucleotides read TGTGCCAGTAGTATAGCTGAGACAGAGACCCAGTACTTC.

The chain links TRBV11-3 to TRBJ1-1; 7 bases align to TRBD1. Looked up from germline, CDR1 is SGHNT and CDR2 is YENEEA. Losses at the gene ends were 6 bases for V and 1 base for J; bases not matched to a gene: 8. This CDR3 region has 15 residues. CDR3 DNA sequence: TGTGCCAGCAGTCTTGACACAGGGGAGAACACTGAAGCTTTCTTT. Translated, it gives CASSLDTGENTEAFF.

This chain links TRBV5-1 with TRBJ1-2; D unresolved. The V end was cut by 0 bases, the J end by 1 base, with 10 bases between. This CDR3 is 15 amino acids long. Per germline, CDR1 SGHRS and CDR2 YFSETQ. The CDR3 coding sequence is TGCGCCAGCAGCTTGGGAGGCCTCGGTAACTATGGCTACACCTTC. This encodes CASSLGGLGNYGYTF.

This chain uses TRBV27 with TRBJ2-7; TRBD2 aligns across 11 bases. The germline gives CDR1 MNHEY, CDR2 SMNVEV (reference sequence). Trimming took 5 bases from V and 1 from J; bases not matched to a gene: 4. This CDR3 region has 15 residues. CDR3: CASSRLAGLSYEQYV. CDR3 sequence (DNA): TGTGCCAGCAGTAGACTAGCGGGACTTTCCTACGAGCAGTACGTC.

This chain uses TRBV29-1 with TRBJ1-1, with D maybe TRBD1 (5 bases). CDR3 length equals 14 residues. The V gene's germline CDR1 is SQVTM and CDR2 ANQGSEA. Trimming stripped 5 bases from V and 1 base from J, with 14 bases between. CDR3 sequence reads: CSVRLWGGNTEAFF. In nucleotides, the CDR3 is TGCAGCGTTAGGTTGTGGGGGGGGAACACTGAAGCTTTCTTT.

The chain combines TRBV19 with TRBJ2-5; perhaps D is TRBD1 or TRBD2 (5 bases each). V lost 4 bases to trimming and J lost 3 bases, with 12 bases between them. Germline V gene sequence: CDR1 LNHDA, CDR2 SQIVND (reference sequence). This CDR3 is built from 14 residues. The CDR3 DNA reads as TGTGCCAGTAGTAACCGGGACGGGGAAGAGACCCAGTACTTC. Its translation: CASSNRDGEETQYF.

The gene calls are TRBV28 and TRBJ2-3, with 7 bases lining up with TRBD2. The CDR3 is 14 amino acids. The trim removed 6 bases at V and 3 bases at J, leaving 6 bases unmatched. Looked up from germline, CDR1 is MDHEN and CDR2 is SYDVKM. The CDR3: CASRAGLHTDTQYF. CDR3 DNA: TGTGCCAGCAGAGCGGGACTCCATACAGATACGCAGTATTTT.

In nucleotides, the CDR3 is TGTGCCAGCAGCTTAACGGCAGGGTTTAATCAGCCCCAGCATTTT. Translation: CASSLTAGFNQPQHF. This chain links TRBV7-2 with TRBJ1-5; D may be TRBD1 (5 bases). V lost 2 bases to trimming and J lost 4 bases, with 12 bases between them. The CDR3 covers 15 residues. Germline CDR1 reads SGHTA; CDR2 reads FQGNSA.

In its sample, this clone was seen once. The chain combines TRBV28 with TRBJ1-1; 10 bases are shared with TRBD1. With V trimmed by 6 bases and J by 0 bases, 4 bases remained unmatched. Germline lookup yields CDR1 MDHEN and CDR2 SYDVKM. The length of the CDR3 is 15 residues. CDR3 loop: CASRRQGAMNTEAFF. The CDR3 DNA follows: TGTGCCAGCAGGCGACAGGGGGCGATGAACACTGAAGCTTTCTTT. The full variable domain, completed using reference TRBV28 and TRBJ1-1, is DVKVTQSSRYLVKRTGEKVFLECVQDMDHENMFWYRQDPGLGLRLIYFSYDVKMKEKGDIPEGYSVSREKKERFSLILESASTNQTSMYLCASRRQGAMNTEAFFGQGTRLTVV.

The chain links TRBV5-1 to TRBJ2-3; D is undetermined. CDR1 and CDR2 (germline): SGHRS, YFSETQ. Between the trimmed V and J ends, which lost 3 bases and 6 bases, there was a span of 17 bases. This CDR3 is 15 amino acids long. The chain's CDR3 is CASSSRSLGVDTQYF. CDR3 DNA sequence: TGCGCCAGCAGCTCCCGAAGCCTTGGAGTGGATACGCAGTATTTT.

The chain couples TRBV7-9 to TRBJ1-2, with 8 bases that match TRBD1. Germline assignment: CDR1 SEHNR and CDR2 FQNEAQ (reference sequence). This CDR3 has 14 residues. V shed 6 bases, J shed 2 bases, and the junction held 5 bases outside the gene matches. Here the CDR3 reads CASRPTGVNYGYTF. The CDR3 DNA sequence: TGTGCCAGCAGACCGACAGGGGTAAACTATGGCTACACCTTC.

The chain joins TRBV28 to TRBJ1-2, with unresolved D. V lost 6 bases and J lost 8, with 10 bases in between. Germline CDR1 MDHEN, CDR2 SYDVKM. CDR3 size: 11 residues. CDR3 nucleotide sequence: TGTGCCAGCAGCCTCCCTGGGGGCTACACCTTC. Its protein product is CASSLPGGYTF.

This chain links TRBV4-1 with TRBJ1-1, with a tentative D call TRBD1 (6 bases). Germline V lookup: CDR1 MGHRA, CDR2 YSYEKL. CDR3 length equals 14 residues. Trimming left V 8 bases short and J 3 bases short, with 16 bases between. CDR3 nucleotide sequence: TGCGCCAGCGGGTTAATTGAGGGGGACACTGAAGCTTTCTTT. Translating gives CASGLIEGDTEAFF.

The chain couples TRBV29-1 to TRBJ1-4; D not certain. Per the germline V gene, CDR1 is SQVTM and CDR2 is ANQGSEA. Trimming removed 6 bases from V and 7 bases from J, with 15 bases in between. There are 13 residues in the CDR3. The CDR3 coding sequence is TGCAGCGTGGAGACATCAGCAGGTGAAAAACTGTTTTTT. This sequence encodes CSVETSAGEKLFF.

This clone was seen a few times. The same CDR3 is also encoded by other DNA sequences in this sample. The chain links TRBV9 to TRBJ1-1; D unresolved. The germline CDR1 and CDR2 sequences are SGDLS and YYNGEE. This CDR3 is 12 amino acids long. Trimming removed 0 bases at V and 3 bases at J, with 3 bases between. The CDR3 sequence is CASSVGDTEAFF. CDR3 bases: TGTGCCAGCAGCGTAGGGGACACTGAAGCTTTCTTT.

This chain links TRBV2 with TRBJ1-1, with 8 bases matching TRBD1. CDR1 is SNHLY and CDR2 is FYNNEI in the germline V gene. CDR3 length equals 15 residues. V gave up 6 bases and J gave up 5 bases; unmatched junction bases: 11. CDR3 region: CASRYFGQGMTEAFF. CDR3 bases: TGTGCCAGCAGATACTTCGGACAGGGTATGACTGAAGCTTTCTTT.